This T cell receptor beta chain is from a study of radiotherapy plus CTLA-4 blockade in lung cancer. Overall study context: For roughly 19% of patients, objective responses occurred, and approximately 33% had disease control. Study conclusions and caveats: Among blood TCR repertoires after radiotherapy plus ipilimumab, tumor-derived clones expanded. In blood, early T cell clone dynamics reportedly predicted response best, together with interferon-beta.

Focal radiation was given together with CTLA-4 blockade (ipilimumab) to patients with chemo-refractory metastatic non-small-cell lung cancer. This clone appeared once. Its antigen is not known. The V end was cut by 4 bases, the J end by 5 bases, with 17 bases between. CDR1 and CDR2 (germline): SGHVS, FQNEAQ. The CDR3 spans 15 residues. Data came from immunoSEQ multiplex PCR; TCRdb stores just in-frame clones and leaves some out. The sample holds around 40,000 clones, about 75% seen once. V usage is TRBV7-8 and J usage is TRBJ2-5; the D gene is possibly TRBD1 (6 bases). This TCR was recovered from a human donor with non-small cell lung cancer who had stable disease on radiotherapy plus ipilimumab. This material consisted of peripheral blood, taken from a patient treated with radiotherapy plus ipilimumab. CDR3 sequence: CASSWGHQWGETQYF. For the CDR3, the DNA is TGTGCCAGCAGCTGGGGACACCAATGGGGGGAGACCCAGTACTTC.